The 18 T cell receptor beta chains reported below all come from one sample, sequenced in a study of tumor and adjacent non-tumor tissue in lung cancer. TCRbeta libraries were built with three rounds of nested PCR, modified from ARM-PCR. MiXCR, applied by TCRdb to the multiplex PCR reads, yields one record per CDR3 protein. Altogether 60,000 to 80,000 distinct CDR3 sequences are present, around 70% being singletons, with the ten largest covering 28%. RNA was extracted from bulk tissue without any cell sorting. Distant lung tissue was collected more than 3 cm away from the tumor edge. The specimen sequenced was distant non-tumor lung tissue. Source of these receptors: a woman between 45 and 60 years old with non-small cell lung cancer.

On this clonotype itself: With a much larger clone just one base away, this may be a read error. The chain uses TRBV12-3 or TRBV12-4 and TRBJ1-1, with D perhaps TRBD1 (5 bases). There are 15 residues in the CDR3. The CDR3 here is CGSSGGLLPNTEAFF. The DNA of the CDR3 is TGTGGCAGCAGCGGGGGGTTGCTGCCGAACACTGAAGCTTTCTTT.

Note on this clonotype: This may arise from a read error, as a much more abundant clone is one base away. The chain carries TRBV6-1 and TRBJ2-2, with D tentatively TRBD1 or TRBD2 (5 bases each). The CDR3 covers 16 residues. Germline CDR1 and CDR2: MNHNS and SASEGT. CDR3 DNA: TGTGCCAGCAGTGAAGCTGTGACAGCGAACACCGGGGAGCAGTTTTTT. Protein: CASSEAVTANTGEQFF.

This clonotype was seen a single time. Mismatch with germline at one junction end may stem from a read error. The rearrangement links TRBV12-3 or TRBV12-4 to TRBJ2-7, with D unresolved. CDR3 size: 11 residues. The CDR3 region is CVSSQDYEQYF. CDR3 DNA: TGTGTCAGCAGTCAAGACTACGAGCAGTACTTC.

The chain combines TRBV11-2 with TRBJ2-1, with TRBD2 as a possible D gene (5 bases). The CDR3 is made up of 14 amino acids. The germline V gene has CDR1 SGHAT and CDR2 FQNNGV. V was shortened by 3 bases and J by 6 bases, with 12 bases between the two germline ends. CDR3 in amino acids: CASSFLARFNEQFF. Here the CDR3 DNA reads TGTGCCAGCAGCTTCCTAGCACGATTCAATGAGCAGTTCTTC.

This clonotype has at least ten counts. The chain recombines TRBV28 with TRBJ2-7; D unclear. The CDR3 spans 13 residues. The V gene lost 1 base and the J gene lost 2 bases, with 6 bases spanning the gap. The germline CDR1 and CDR2 sequences are MDHEN and SYDVKM. CDR3 sequence: CASSLSGAYEQYF. CDR3 sequence (DNA): TGTGCCAGCAGTTTATCTGGGGCCTACGAGCAGTACTTC.

Comments on this clonotype: The junction shows a germline mismatch at one end, possibly a read error. The gene calls are TRBV11-2 and TRBJ2-7; D is uncertain. This CDR3 region has 16 residues. Germline-derived CDR1 and CDR2 are SGHAT and FQNNGV. The DNA for the CDR3 is TGTACCAGCAGCTTAGTGTCCGGGCTAAGCTCCTACGAGCAGTACTTC. Protein sequence: CTSSLVSGLSSYEQYF.

This clonotype was recorded at least ten times. The CDR3 loop is CASSYLLTYEQYF. The CDR3, as DNA: TGTGCCAGCAGTTACCTACTGACCTACGAGCAGTACTTC. This sequence joins TRBV6-6 and TRBJ2-7; the D is unclear. This CDR3 is built from 13 residues. CDR1 and CDR2 (germline): MNHNY, SVGAGI (reference sequence). Trimming took off 2 bases at V and 2 bases at J, with 7 bases between the two ends.

The genes are TRBV30 and TRBJ1-5; TRBD1 aligns across 7 bases. The CDR3 extends over 13 amino acids. V gave up 2 bases and J gave up 5 bases; unmatched junction bases: 3. The germline gives CDR1 GTSNPN, CDR2 SVGIG (reference sequence). CDR3 coding DNA: TGTGCCTGGAGTACAGGGACAGATCAGCCCCAGCATTTT. Residues: CAWSTGTDQPQHF.

This sequence joins TRBV7-3 and TRBJ1-1; a weak D match, TRBD1 (5 bases). This CDR3 spans 13 amino acids. Germline V gives CDR1 SGHTA, CDR2 FQGTGA. The V end was cut by 5 bases, the J end by 0 bases, with 7 bases between. The DNA for the CDR3 is TGTGCCAGCAGCCTGACAGTGAACACTGAAGCTTTCTTT. It yields the protein CASSLTVNTEAFF.

The V and J genes are TRBV6-2 or TRBV6-3 and TRBJ2-1; the D gene is possibly TRBD1 (5 bases). V dropped 7 bases and J dropped 7 bases, with 23 bases sitting between them. The CDR3 loop spans 16 amino acids. Germline CDR1 is MNHEY and CDR2 is SVGEGT. The CDR3: CASNPFDSPFRNEQFF. CDR3 in DNA: TGTGCCAGCAATCCCTTCGACAGTCCTTTTCGGAATGAGCAGTTCTTC.

Concerning this clonotype itself: An end of the junction differs from the germline gene, which may be a read error. The rearrangement uses TRBV11-2 and TRBJ2-3; D not resolved. Germline V gene data show CDR1 as SGHAT and CDR2 as FQNNGV. The CDR3 spans 11 residues. The CDR3 loop is CASSSIDTRYF. The CDR3 DNA reads TGTGCCAGCAGCTCCATTGATACGCGGTATTTT. Variable domain in full (rest from reference TRBV11-2 and TRBJ2-3): EAGVAQSPRYKIIEKRQSVAFWCNPISGHATLYWYQQILGQGPKLLIQFQNNGVVDDSQLPKDRFSAERLKGVDSTLKIQPAKLEDSAVYLCASSSIDTRYFGPGTRLTVL.

Concerning this clonotype: It may be a read error: a sequence one base away is much more abundant. The genes are TRBV6-1 and TRBJ1-6, with 7 bases identical to TRBD1. Germline V lookup: CDR1 MNHNS, CDR2 SASEGT. This CDR3 has 16 residues. The CDR3 sequence is CAGSDRDSFTNSPLHF. The DNA for the CDR3 is TGTGCCGGCAGTGACCGGGACAGTTTTACTAATTCACCCCTCCACTTT.

In regard to this clonotype: One end of the junction is discordant with germline, which a read error may explain. The CDR3 sequence is CSARDSSGLATFTYYNDQFF. The CDR3 region has the DNA TGCAGTGCTAGAGATAGCTCCGGGTTGGCGACATTTACCTACTACAATGATCAGTTCTTC. The genes are TRBV20-1 and TRBJ2-1; D gene ambiguous. Germline CDR1 DFQATT, CDR2 SNEGSKA (reference sequence). The CDR3 spans 20 residues.

Comment on this clonotype: This may arise from a read error, as a much more abundant clone is one base away. J is TRBJ1-4 and V is TRBV6-5, with D possibly TRBD1 on 6 matching bases. The germline V gene has CDR1 MNHEY and CDR2 SVGAGI. This CDR3 has 15 amino acids. Here the CDR3 reads CAGSYGLGGREKLFF. Written as DNA, the CDR3 is TGTGCCGGCAGTTACGGATTAGGGGGACGTGAAAAACTGTTTTTT.

With respect to this clonotype: Since the CDR3 does not end with the conserved phenylalanine or tryptophan, this likely comes from a read error. The gene calls are TRBV29-1 and TRBJ2-1; the D gene is possibly TRBD2 (5 bases). Germline V CDR1 and CDR2: SQVTM, ANQGSEA. The CDR3 runs to 13 residues. The CDR3 coding sequence is TGCAGCATTGATAGAGGGCGCAGGAATGAGCAGTTCCTC. Protein: CSIDRGRRNEQFL.

Concerning this clonotype: This may stem from a read error, because a much larger clone lies one nucleotide away. The CDR3 reads CASRLYERGTFHGYTF. CDR3 DNA: TGTGCCAGCAGATTGTACGAGAGGGGGACCTTCCATGGCTACACCTTC. The chain links TRBV5-6 to TRBJ1-2, with D possibly TRBD1 on 6 matching bases. The germline CDR1 and CDR2 sequences are SGHDT and YYEEEE. V was clipped by 5 bases and J by 6 bases, with 23 bases between them. CDR3 length: 16 amino acids.

Judged by abundance, this clonotype is medium-sized. V usage is TRBV10-3 and J usage is TRBJ2-1, with no clear D. The CDR3 spans 11 residues. Germline V gene data show CDR1 as ENHRY and CDR2 as SYGVKD. Deletions cut 8 bases from V and 9 bases from J, with 11 bases between. CDR3 bases: TGTGCCATCCAGGCGAAGGGTGAGCAGTTCTTC. It codes for CAIQAKGEQFF.

This chain joins TRBV11-1 and TRBJ2-2; the match to TRBD1 covers 7 bases. The J segment lost 5 bases and the V segment lost 5 bases, leaving 8 bases of the junction unmatched. Germline CDR1 reads SGHAT; CDR2 reads FQDESV (reference sequence). The CDR3 consists of 15 residues. CDR3 nucleotides: TGTGCCAGCAGCCCAAGCCCACAGGGGACCGGGGAGCTGTTTTTT. It is translated as CASSPSPQGTGELFF.